The sample holds many counts of the clone carrying this TCR beta chain. Sample time point: longitudinal time-point 3. The controls, all healthy individuals, were blood bank volunteers in Maryland, USA. The unsorted libraries originated from 2 million PBMCs that had been stored at -80 C. The data are from a study of neurological immune-mediated disorders. 5'RACE generated cDNA with 10-nucleotide random UMIs. TCRdb re-called the 5' RACE reads with MiXCR, one entry per CDR3 protein. The sample lists tens of thousands of distinct CDR3 sequences; roughly 8.4% were seen once. The specimen was PBMCs. The sequence was collected from a woman in her thirties or forties in good health.

CDR3 coding DNA: TGTGCCAGCAGCTTAGACAGCTTGAACACCGGGGAGCTGTTTTTT. It is translated as CASSLDSLNTGELFF. The chain combines TRBV7-3 with TRBJ2-2; D is possibly TRBD1 (5 bases). V was shortened by 2 bases and J by 1 base, with 8 bases between the two germline ends. There are 15 residues in the CDR3. Per germline, CDR1 SGHTA and CDR2 FQGTGA. The full variable domain, with the rest looked up from reference TRBV7-3 and TRBJ2-2, is GAGVSQTPSNKVTEKGKYVELRCDPISGHTALYWYRQSLGQGPEFLIYFQGTGAADDSGLPNDRFFAVRPEGSVSTLKIQRTERGDSAVYLCASSLDSLNTGELFFGEGSRLTVL.